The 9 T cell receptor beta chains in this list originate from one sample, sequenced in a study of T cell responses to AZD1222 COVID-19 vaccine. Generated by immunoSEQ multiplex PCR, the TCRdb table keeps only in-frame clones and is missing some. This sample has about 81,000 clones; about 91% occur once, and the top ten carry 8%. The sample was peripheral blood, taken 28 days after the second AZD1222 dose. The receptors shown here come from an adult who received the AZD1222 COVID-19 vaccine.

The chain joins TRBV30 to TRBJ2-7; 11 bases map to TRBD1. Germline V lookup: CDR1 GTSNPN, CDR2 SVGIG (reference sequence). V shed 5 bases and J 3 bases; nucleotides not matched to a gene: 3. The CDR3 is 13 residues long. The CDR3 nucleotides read TGTGCCTGGGAGGGACAGGGGGTCTACGAGCAGTACTTC. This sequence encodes CAWEGQGVYEQYF.

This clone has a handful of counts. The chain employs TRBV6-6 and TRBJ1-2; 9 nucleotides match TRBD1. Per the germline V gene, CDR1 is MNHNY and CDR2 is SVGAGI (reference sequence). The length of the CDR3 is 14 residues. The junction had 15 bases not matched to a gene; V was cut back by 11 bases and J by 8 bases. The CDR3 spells CAGKMGQGVQGYTF. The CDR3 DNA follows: TGTGCCGGAAAGATGGGACAGGGCGTGCAAGGCTACACCTTC.

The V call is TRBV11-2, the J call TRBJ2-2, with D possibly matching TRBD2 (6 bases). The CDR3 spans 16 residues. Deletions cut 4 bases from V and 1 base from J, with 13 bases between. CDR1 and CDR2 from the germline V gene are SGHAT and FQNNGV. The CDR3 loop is CASSSRRTKNTGELFF. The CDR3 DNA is TGTGCCAGCAGCTCCCGCCGGACTAAGAACACCGGGGAGCTGTTTTTT.

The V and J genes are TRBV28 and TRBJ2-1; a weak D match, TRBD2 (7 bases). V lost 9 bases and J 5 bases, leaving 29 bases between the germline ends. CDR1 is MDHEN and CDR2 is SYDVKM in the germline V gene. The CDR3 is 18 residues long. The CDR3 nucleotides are TGTGCCAGTGGGTACGGGGGGCCTAAGGCCCCCACACACAATGAGCAGTTCTTC. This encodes CASGYGGPKAPTHNEQFF.

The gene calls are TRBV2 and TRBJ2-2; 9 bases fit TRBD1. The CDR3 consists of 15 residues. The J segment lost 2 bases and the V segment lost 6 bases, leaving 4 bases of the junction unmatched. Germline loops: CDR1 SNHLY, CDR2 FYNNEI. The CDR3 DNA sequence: TGTGCCAGCAGATTGGACAGGGGAAACACCGGGGAGCTGTTTTTT. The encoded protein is CASRLDRGNTGELFF.

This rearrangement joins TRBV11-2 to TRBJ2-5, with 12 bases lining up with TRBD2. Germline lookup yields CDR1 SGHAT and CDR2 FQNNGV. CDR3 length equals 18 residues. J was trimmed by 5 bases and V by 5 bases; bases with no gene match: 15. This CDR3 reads CASSLRLAGAGFGETQYF. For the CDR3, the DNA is TGTGCCAGCAGCCTCCGACTAGCGGGAGCCGGATTTGGGGAGACCCAGTACTTC.

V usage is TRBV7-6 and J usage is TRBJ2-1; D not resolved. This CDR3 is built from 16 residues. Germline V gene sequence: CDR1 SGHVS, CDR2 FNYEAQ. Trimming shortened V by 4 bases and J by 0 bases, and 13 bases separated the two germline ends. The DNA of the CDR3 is TGTGCCAGCAGCTACGGAGCGACGAACTCCTACAATGAGCAGTTCTTC. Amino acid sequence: CASSYGATNSYNEQFF.

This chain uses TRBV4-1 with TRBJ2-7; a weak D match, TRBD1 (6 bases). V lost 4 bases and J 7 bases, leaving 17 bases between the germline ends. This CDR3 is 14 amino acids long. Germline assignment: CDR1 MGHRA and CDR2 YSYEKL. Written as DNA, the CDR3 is TGCGCCAGCAGCCCGGACAGTGGGTCTTTGGAGCAGTACTTC. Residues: CASSPDSGSLEQYF.

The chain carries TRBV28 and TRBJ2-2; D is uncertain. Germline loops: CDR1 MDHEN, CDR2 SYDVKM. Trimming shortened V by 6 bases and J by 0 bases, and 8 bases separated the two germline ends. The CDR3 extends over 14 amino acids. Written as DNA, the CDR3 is TGTGCCAGCAGCCGCGGTCCGAACACCGGGGAGCTGTTTTTT. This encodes CASSRGPNTGELFF.